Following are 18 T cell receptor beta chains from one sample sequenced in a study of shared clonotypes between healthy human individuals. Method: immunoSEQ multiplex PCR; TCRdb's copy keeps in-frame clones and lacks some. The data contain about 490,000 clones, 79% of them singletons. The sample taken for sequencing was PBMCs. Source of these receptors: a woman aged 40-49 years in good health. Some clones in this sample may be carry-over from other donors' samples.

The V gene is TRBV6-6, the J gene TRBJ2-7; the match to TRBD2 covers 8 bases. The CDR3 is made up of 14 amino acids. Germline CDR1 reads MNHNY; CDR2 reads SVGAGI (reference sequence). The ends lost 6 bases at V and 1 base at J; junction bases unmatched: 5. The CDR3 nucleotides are TGTGCCAGCAGGGACGGACTAGCTTCCTACGAGCAGTACTTC. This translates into CASRDGLASYEQYF.

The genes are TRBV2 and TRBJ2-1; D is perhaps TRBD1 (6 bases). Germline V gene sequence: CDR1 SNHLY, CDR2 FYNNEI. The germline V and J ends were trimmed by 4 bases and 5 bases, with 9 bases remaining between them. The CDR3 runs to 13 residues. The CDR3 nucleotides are TGTGCCAGCAGTGGGGGACAACACAATGAGCAGTTCTTC. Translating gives CASSGGQHNEQFF. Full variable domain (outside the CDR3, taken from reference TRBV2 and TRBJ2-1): EPEVTQTPSHQVTQMGQEVILRCVPISNHLYFYWYRQILGQKVEFLVSFYNNEISEKSEIFDDQFSVERPDGSNFTLKIRSTKLEDSAMYFCASSGGQHNEQFFGPGTRLTVL.

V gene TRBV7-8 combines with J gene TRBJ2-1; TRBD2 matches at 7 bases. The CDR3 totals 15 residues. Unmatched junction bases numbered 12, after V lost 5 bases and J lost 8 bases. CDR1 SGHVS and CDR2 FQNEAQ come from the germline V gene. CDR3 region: CASSGGDRGSHEQFF. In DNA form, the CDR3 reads TGTGCCAGCAGCGGAGGGGACCGCGGGAGCCATGAGCAGTTCTTC. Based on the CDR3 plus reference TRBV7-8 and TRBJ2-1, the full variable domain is GAGVSQSPRYKVAKRGQDVALRCDPISGHVSLFWYQQALGQGPEFLTYFQNEAQLDKSGLPSDRFFAERPEGSVSTLKIQRTQQEDSAVYLCASSGGDRGSHEQFFGPGTRLTVL.

The CDR3 protein is CASSPRGRDRTYEQYF. Here the CDR3 DNA reads TGTGCCAGCAGCCCCCGAGGGAGGGACAGGACCTACGAGCAGTACTTC. The J gene is TRBJ2-7, the V gene TRBV9; D possibly corresponds to TRBD1 (8 bases). The length of the CDR3 is 16 residues. Trimming left V 4 bases short and J 2 bases short, with 19 bases between. Germline V gene data show CDR1 as SGDLS and CDR2 as YYNGEE.

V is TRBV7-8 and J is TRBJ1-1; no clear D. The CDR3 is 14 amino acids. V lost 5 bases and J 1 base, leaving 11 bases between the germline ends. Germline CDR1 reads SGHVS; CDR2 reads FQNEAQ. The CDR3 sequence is CASSHGRENTEAFF. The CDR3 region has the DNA TGTGCCAGCAGCCATGGACGGGAGAACACTGAAGCTTTCTTT. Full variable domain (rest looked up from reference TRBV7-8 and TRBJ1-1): GAGVSQSPRYKVAKRGQDVALRCDPISGHVSLFWYQQALGQGPEFLTYFQNEAQLDKSGLPSDRFFAERPEGSVSTLKIQRTQQEDSAVYLCASSHGRENTEAFFGQGTRLTVV.

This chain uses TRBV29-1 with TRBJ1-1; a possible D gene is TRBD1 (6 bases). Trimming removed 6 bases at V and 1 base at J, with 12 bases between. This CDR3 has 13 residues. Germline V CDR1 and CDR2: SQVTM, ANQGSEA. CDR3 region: CSVEGGRNTEAFF. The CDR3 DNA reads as TGCAGCGTGGAGGGGGGCCGGAACACTGAAGCTTTCTTT.

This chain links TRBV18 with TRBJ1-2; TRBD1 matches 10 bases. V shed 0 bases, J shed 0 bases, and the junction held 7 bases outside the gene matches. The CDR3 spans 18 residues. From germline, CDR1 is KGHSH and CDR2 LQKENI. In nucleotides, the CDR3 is TGTGCCAGCTCACCACCGGACAGGGGGTTGTCCCCTAACTATGGCTACACCTTC. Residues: CASSPPDRGLSPNYGYTF.

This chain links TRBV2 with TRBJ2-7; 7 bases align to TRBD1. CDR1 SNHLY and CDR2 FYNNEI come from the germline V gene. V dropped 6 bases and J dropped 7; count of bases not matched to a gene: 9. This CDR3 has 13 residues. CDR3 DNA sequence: TGTGCCAGCAGACCACAGGGGCTCGGAGAGCAGTACTTC. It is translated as CASRPQGLGEQYF.

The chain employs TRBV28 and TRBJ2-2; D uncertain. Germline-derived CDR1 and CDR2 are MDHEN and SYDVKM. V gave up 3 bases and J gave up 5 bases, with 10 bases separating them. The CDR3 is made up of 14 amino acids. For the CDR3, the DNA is TGTGCCAGCAGTTTCGTCTCCGGAACCGGGGAGCTGTTTTTT. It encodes CASSFVSGTGELFF.

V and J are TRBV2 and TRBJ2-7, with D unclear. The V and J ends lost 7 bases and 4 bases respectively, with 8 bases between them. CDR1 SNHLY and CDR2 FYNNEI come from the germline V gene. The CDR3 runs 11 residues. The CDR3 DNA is TGTGCCAGCAAGCAGGAGTACGAGCAGTACTTC. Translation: CASKQEYEQYF. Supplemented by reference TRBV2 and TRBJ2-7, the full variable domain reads EPEVTQTPSHQVTQMGQEVILRCVPISNHLYFYWYRQILGQKVEFLVSFYNNEISEKSEIFDDQFSVERPDGSNFTLKIRSTKLEDSAMYFCASKQEYEQYFGPGTRLTVT.

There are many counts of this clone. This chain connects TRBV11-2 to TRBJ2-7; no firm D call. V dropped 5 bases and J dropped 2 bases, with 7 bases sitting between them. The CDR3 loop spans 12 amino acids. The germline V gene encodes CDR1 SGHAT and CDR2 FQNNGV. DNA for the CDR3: TGTGCCAGCAGCCGAACCCCCTACGAGCAGTACTTC. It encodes CASSRTPYEQYF.

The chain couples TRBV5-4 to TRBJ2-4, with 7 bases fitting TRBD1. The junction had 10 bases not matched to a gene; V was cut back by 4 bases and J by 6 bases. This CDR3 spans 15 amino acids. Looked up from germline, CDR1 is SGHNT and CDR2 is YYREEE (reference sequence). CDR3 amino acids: CASSGTQNRGNIQYF. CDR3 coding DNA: TGTGCCAGCAGCGGAACCCAGAACAGGGGAAACATTCAGTACTTC. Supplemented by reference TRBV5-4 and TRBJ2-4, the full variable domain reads ETGVTQSPTHLIKTRGQQVTLRCSSQSGHNTVSWYQQALGQGPQFIFQYYREEENGRGNFPPRFSGLQFPNYSSELNVNALELDDSALYLCASSGTQNRGNIQYFGAGTRLSVL.

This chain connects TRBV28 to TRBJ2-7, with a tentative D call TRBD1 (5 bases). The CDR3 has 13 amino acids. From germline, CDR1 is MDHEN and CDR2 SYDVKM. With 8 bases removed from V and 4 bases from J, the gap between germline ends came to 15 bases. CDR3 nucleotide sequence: TGTGCCAGCTTCTCAAGGGGCTTTTACGAGCAGTACTTC. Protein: CASFSRGFYEQYF.

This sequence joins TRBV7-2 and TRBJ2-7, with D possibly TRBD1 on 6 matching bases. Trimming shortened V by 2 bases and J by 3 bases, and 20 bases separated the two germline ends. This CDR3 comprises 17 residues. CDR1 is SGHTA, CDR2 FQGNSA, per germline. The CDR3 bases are TGTGCCAGCAGCTTACCTATGACAGGCCGAGGGGTCTACGAGCAGTACTTC. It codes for CASSLPMTGRGVYEQYF.

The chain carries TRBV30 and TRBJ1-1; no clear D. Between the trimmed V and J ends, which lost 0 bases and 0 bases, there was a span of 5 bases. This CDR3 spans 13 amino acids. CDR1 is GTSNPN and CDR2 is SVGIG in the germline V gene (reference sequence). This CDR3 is CAWSVWMNTEAFF. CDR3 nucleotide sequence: TGTGCCTGGAGTGTATGGATGAACACTGAAGCTTTCTTT.

The CDR3 DNA reads TGTGCCAGCAGTCCAACAGGTCGGCGGGCTTTCTTT. Residues: CASSPTGRRAFF. The V and J genes are TRBV28 and TRBJ1-1; D perhaps matches TRBD1 (5 bases). Trimming cost V 5 bases and J 11 bases, with 15 bases left between them. The CDR3 length is 12 residues. CDR1 is MDHEN, CDR2 SYDVKM, per germline. Full variable domain (remainder filled in from reference TRBV28 and TRBJ1-1): DVKVTQSSRYLVKRTGEKVFLECVQDMDHENMFWYRQDPGLGLRLIYFSYDVKMKEKGDIPEGYSVSREKKERFSLILESASTNQTSMYLCASSPTGRRAFFGQGTRLTVV.

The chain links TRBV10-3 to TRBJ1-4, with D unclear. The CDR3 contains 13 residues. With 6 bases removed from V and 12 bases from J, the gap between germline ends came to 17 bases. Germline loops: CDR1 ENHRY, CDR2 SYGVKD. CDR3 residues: CAISPAPLRELFF. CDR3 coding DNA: TGTGCCATCAGCCCGGCTCCTCTACGGGAACTGTTTTTT.

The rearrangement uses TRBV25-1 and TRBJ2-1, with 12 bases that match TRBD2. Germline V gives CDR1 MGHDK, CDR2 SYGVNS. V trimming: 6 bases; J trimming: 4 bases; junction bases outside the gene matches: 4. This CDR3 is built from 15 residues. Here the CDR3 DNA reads TGTGCCAGCAGCAGAGGACTAGCGGGGTACAATGAGCAGTTCTTC. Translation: CASSRGLAGYNEQFF.